This T cell receptor beta chain was identified during a study of cytomegalovirus exposure and HLA in healthy donors. Broader study findings: Most subjects had HLA-A and HLA-B alleles reportedly predicted accurately by TCR beta sequences. Sequencing depth roughly uniform across donors was assumed in presence/absence analyses. Later analysis showed TCR association rates varying by HLA locus, highest for DRB1 and lowest for HLA-C. The availability of immune exposure information extended only to CMV serostatus.

The PCR ran on 60 Vbeta and 13 Jbeta primers. Clones were read by immunoSEQ multiplex PCR, and TCRdb kept only the in-frame ones, dropping some. The sample shows some 88,000 clones, 60% to 80% of them seen only once. The CDR3 runs 13 residues. With 2 bases removed from V and 11 bases from J, the gap between germline ends came to 16 bases. Germline V CDR1 and CDR2: SGHNT, YYREEE (reference sequence). As for this clone: Its specificity is not known.

The TCR sequence derives from a woman aged 30 to 39 in good health and CMV-seronegative. The genes are TRBV5-4 and TRBJ1-1, with unresolved D. Material: PBMCs. CDR3 in amino acids: CASSFGLGGWAFF. In nucleotides, the CDR3 is TGTGCCAGCAGCTTCGGCTTGGGAGGTTGGGCTTTCTTT.